Sequencing of this T cell receptor beta chain was carried out in a study of vaccination effects on CD4 cells after COVID-19. Sequencing in the ViraFEST assay came after antigen-specific CD4+ T cells had been expanded with viral peptide pools, which were used to stimulate PBMC. A roughly 10-day culture period preceded the isolation of CD4+ T cells. BNT162b2 vaccine or mRNA-1273 vaccine was given to participants in two doses. Vaccinated recipients, who were negative for nucleocapsid antibodies, had no history of SARS-CoV-2 infection. The CDR3 runs 14 residues. V was cut by 3 bases and J by 1 base, with 6 bases left in between. CDR1 is SGHTA, CDR2 FQGTGA, per germline. About this clone: Its antigen is not known.

Method: immunoSEQ multiplex PCR; TCRdb's copy keeps in-frame clones and lacks some. The table shows some 70,000 clones, with over 70% occurring only once. The specimen comprised CD4+ T cells from PBMCs cultured with HCoV-229E spike peptides, sampled after COVID-19 vaccination. The V call is TRBV7-3, the J call TRBJ2-2; tentatively, D is TRBD2 (6 bases). The clonotype comes from a human donor who received a COVID-19 vaccine. The CDR3 is CASSLRGNTGELFF. The CDR3 bases are TGTGCCAGCAGCTTGCGGGGGAACACCGGGGAGCTGTTTTTT.